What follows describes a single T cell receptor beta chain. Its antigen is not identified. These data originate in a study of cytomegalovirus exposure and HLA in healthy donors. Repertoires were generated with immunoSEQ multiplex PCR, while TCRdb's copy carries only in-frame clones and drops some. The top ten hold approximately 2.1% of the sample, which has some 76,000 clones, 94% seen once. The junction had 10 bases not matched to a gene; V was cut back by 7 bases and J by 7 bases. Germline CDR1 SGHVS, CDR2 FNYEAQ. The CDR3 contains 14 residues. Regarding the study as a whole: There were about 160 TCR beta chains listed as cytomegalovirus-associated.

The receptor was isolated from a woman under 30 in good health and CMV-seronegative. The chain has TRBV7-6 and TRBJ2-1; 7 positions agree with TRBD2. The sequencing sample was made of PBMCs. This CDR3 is CASIEDGGGNEQFF. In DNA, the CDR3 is TGTGCCAGCATCGAAGATGGCGGGGGAAATGAGCAGTTCTTC.